A selection of T cell receptor beta chains follows, all from one sample in a study of breast tumors, draining lymph nodes, adjacent tissues. TCRdb reanalysed the multiplex PCR reads using MiXCR and keeps one entry per CDR3 protein. In the table there are fewer than 300,000 distinct CDR3 sequences, about 34% of which are singletons. The sample was axillary lymph node tissue. The receptors stem from a female donor with breast cancer. Some clones in this sample may be carry-over from other donors' samples. CDR3s include the opening cysteine and the closing phenylalanine or tryptophan. The order of the fields is D gene, clone size, V gene, J gene, CDR3 protein, CDR3 DNA. A D gene is named only where the DNA matches it firmly. Size is omitted from some rows. Given values are once, few, many or a class for expanded clones.

>TRBD2|many|TRBV5-1|TRBJ2-3
CASSPRASGRTDTQYF
TGCGCCAGCAGCCCCCGGGCTAGCGGCCGCACAGATACGCAGTATTTT
>NA|many|TRBV29-1|TRBJ2-5
CSVLRDRARAGTQYF
TGCAGCGTCCTAAGGGATCGGGCCAGGGCGGGGACCCAGTACTTC
>NA|NA|TRBV30|TRBJ2-7
CAWSLQGRPYEQYF
TGTGCCTGGAGTTTACAGGGGAGGCCCTACGAGCAGTACTTC
>NA|NA|TRBV9|TRBJ1-4
CASSTSAGATNEKLFF
TGTGCCAGCAGCACCTCGGCGGGGGCAACTAATGAAAAACTGTTTTTT
>NA|many|TRBV5-8|TRBJ2-3
CASSLVEIGTDTQYF
TGTGCCAGCAGCTTGGTGGAGATAGGCACAGATACGCAGTATTTT
>NA|once|TRBV29-1|TRBJ2-1
CSFVSSGEQFF
TGCAGCTTTGTGAGCTCTGGTGAGCAGTTCTTC
>TRBD2|NA|TRBV11-3|TRBJ2-2
CASSLTSGTWHTGELFF
TGTGCCAGCAGCTTAACTAGCGGGACCTGGCACACCGGGGAGCTGTTTTTT
>NA|once|TRBV10-3|TRBJ2-5
CAINGLGTEKETQYF
TGTGCCATCAATGGACTAGGGACAGAAAAAGAGACCCAGTACTTC
>TRBD2|many|TRBV5-8|TRBJ2-3
CASSPRRGVTDTQYF
TGTGCCAGCAGCCCCAGACGGGGGGTCACAGATACGCAGTATTTT
>NA|many|TRBV18|TRBJ2-7
CASSLGAPSYEQYF
TGTGCCAGCTCATTGGGGGCCCCATCCTACGAGCAGTACTTC
>TRBD2|many|TRBV6-1|TRBJ2-7
CASSEFDLTSLYEQYF
TGTGCCAGCAGTGAATTTGATTTGACTAGCTTATACGAGCAGTACTTC
>TRBD2|NA|TRBV6-5|TRBJ2-2
CASSHSSGSSTGELFF
TGTGCCAGCAGTCACTCGAGCGGGAGTAGCACCGGGGAGCTGTTTTTT
>TRBD1|once|TRBV2|TRBJ1-1
CASSDPGQGVSNTEALF
TGTGCCAGCAGTGACCCGGGACAGGGTGTTTCGAACACTGAAGCTCTCTTT
>TRBD1|many|TRBV6-6|TRBJ2-7
CASSRDRTSFQQYF
TGTGCCAGCAGTCGGGACAGGACCTCTTTCCAGCAGTACTTC
>NA|NA|TRBV6-1|TRBJ2-4
CASSLSPGEGAKNIQYF
TGTGCCAGCAGTCTCTCCCCGGGGGAGGGGGCAAAGAACATTCAGTACTTC
>NA|NA|TRBV7-2|TRBJ1-1
CASSLASGGNTEAFF
TGTGCCAGCAGCTTAGCTTCGGGGGGGAACACTGAAGCTTTCTTT
>NA|NA|TRBV7-9|TRBJ2-6
CAVSRAGANVLTF
TGTGCCGTTAGCAGGGCAGGGGCCAACGTCCTGACTTTC
>NA|many|TRBV6-6|TRBJ2-1
CASSGTGGWNEQFF
TGTGCCAGCAGTGGGACTGGAGGGTGGAATGAGCAGTTCTTC
>TRBD1|few|TRBV11-2|TRBJ1-1
CASDRDRGHTEAFF
TGTGCCAGCGATCGGGACAGGGGGCACACTGAAGCTTTCTTT
>TRBD1|many|TRBV11-1|TRBJ2-7
CASSLATGKYEQYF
TGTGCCAGCAGCTTAGCGACAGGGAAATACGAGCAGTACTTC
>NA|many|TRBV29-1|TRBJ1-2
CSVREGNGGYGYTF
TGCAGCGTTAGGGAAGGCAATGGGGGCTATGGCTACACCTTC
>TRBD1|NA|TRBV5-1|TRBJ2-5
CASSVRQGYTGETQYF
TGCGCCAGCAGCGTACGACAGGGGTACACCGGGGAGACCCAGTACTTC
>TRBD1|many|TRBV20-1|TRBJ2-7
CSGQGGLSYEQYF
TGCAGTGGTCAAGGGGGCTTGTCCTACGAGCAGTACTTC
>NA|NA|TRBV9|TRBJ1-4
CASSVVDGDGPKTTNEKLFF
TGTGCCAGCAGCGTAGTGGACGGGGATGGACCAAAGACAACTAATGAAAAACTGTTTTTT
>NA|many|TRBV2|TRBJ2-7
CVSSEQSLNEQYF
TGTGTCAGCAGTGAACAGTCCCTTAACGAGCAGTACTTC
>TRBD1|NA|TRBV7-2|TRBJ2-2
CASSLHRGGELFF
TGTGCCAGCAGCCTGCACAGGGGAGGGGAGCTGTTTTTT
>NA|many|TRBV7-2|TRBJ2-1
CASRARDNSYNEQFF
TGTGCCAGCAGGGCCCGGGACAACTCCTACAATGAGCAGTTCTTC
>TRBD2|many|TRBV20-1|TRBJ2-1
CSPAAGVIGNEQFF
TGCAGTCCAGCAGCGGGAGTGATAGGGAATGAGCAGTTCTTC
>NA|many|TRBV5-1|TRBJ2-2
CASSLAFYTGELFF
TGCGCCAGCAGCTTGGCCTTTTACACCGGGGAGCTGTTTTTT
>TRBD1|many|TRBV7-9|TRBJ2-5
CASSGSKGAEETQYF
TGTGCCAGCAGCGGCTCCAAGGGGGCGGAGGAGACCCAGTACTTC
>NA|many|TRBV2|TRBJ2-5
CASSDSETQYF
TGTGCCAGCAGTGATTCGGAGACCCAGTACTTC
>NA|many|TRBV20-1|TRBJ1-2
CSARAKRDTYGYTF
TGCAGTGCTAGAGCCAAACGGGATACCTATGGCTACACCTTC
>NA|many|TRBV11-1|TRBJ1-3
CASSTDTLRNTIYF
TGTGCCAGCAGCACCGACACCCTTAGGAACACCATATATTTT
>TRBD1|NA|TRBV24-1|TRBJ2-5
CATSDPLGVGQGAWQTQYF
TGTGCCACCAGTGATCCCCTAGGAGTGGGACAGGGGGCCTGGCAGACCCAGTACTTC
>TRBD2|few|TRBV6-1|TRBJ2-1
CASPGTSGSRNEQFF
TGTGCCAGCCCAGGGACTAGCGGGAGTCGGAATGAGCAGTTCTTC
>TRBD2|many|TRBV6-1|TRBJ2-1
CASSDGTSGRGNEQFF
TGTGCCAGCAGTGACGGGACTAGCGGGAGAGGCAATGAGCAGTTCTTC
>NA|NA|TRBV11-3|TRBJ1-4
CASSQRPMADSNEKLFF
TGTGCCAGCAGCCAAAGGCCGATGGCGGATTCTAATGAAAAACTGTTTTTT